A single sample gave rise to the 2 T cell receptor beta chains below, sequenced in a study of beta chain features in type 1 diabetes. Isolated RNA was reverse transcribed in full, so expressed TCRB transcripts were sequenced. Measured with immunoSEQ multiplex PCR; TCRdb has only the in-frame clones, and not every one. The profile shows 810,000 or so clones, about a sixth of them singletons. Sequences were obtained from naive CD4+ T cells from blood. The receptors were gathered from a woman aged 18-29 years in good health.

This clone appeared a few times. Other DNA sequences of this sample code for an identical CDR3. The rearrangement joins TRBV28 to TRBJ2-3; 8 nucleotides align to TRBD2. CDR3 length: 15 residues. The junction had 2 bases not matched to a gene; V was cut back by 2 bases and J by 1 base. Germline assignment: CDR1 MDHEN and CDR2 SYDVKM. The CDR3: CASSLPGGGTDTQYF. The DNA of the CDR3 is TGTGCCAGCAGTTTACCGGGAGGGGGCACAGATACGCAGTATTTT.

Regarding this clone: This sample includes further DNA sequences coding for the same CDR3. DNA of the CDR3: TGTGCCAGCAGTGTAACGGGAGATACGCAGTATTTT. It encodes CASSVTGDTQYF. The chain is built from TRBV25-1 and TRBJ2-3; the D is unclear. This CDR3 contains 12 residues. CDR1 MGHDK and CDR2 SYGVNS come from the germline V gene. The V end was cut by 4 bases, the J end by 5 bases, with 7 bases between.